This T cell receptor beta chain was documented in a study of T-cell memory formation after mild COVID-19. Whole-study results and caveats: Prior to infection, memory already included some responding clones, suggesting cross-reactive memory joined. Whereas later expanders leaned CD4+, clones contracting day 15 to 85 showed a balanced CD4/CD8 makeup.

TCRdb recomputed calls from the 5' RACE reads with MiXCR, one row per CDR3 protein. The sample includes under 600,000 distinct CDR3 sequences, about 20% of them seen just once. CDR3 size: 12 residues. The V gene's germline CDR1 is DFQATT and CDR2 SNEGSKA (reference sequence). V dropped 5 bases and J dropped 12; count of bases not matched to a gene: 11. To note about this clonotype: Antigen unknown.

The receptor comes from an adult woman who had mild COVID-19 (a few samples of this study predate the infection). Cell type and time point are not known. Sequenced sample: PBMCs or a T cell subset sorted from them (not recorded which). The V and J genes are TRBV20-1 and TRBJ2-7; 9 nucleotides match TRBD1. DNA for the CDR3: TGCAGTGCTGCGGGACAGGGTTTAGGTCGGTACTTC. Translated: CSAAGQGLGRYF.